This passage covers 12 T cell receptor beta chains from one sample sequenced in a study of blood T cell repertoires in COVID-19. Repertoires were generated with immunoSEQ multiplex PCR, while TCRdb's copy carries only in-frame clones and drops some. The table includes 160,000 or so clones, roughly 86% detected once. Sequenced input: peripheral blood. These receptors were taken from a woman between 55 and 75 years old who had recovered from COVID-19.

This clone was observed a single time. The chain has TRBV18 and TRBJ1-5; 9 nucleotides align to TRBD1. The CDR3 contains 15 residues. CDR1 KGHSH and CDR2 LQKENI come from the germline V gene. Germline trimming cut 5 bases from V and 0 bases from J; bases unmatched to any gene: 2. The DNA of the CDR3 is TGTGCCAGCTCAGTACAGGGGGCTAGCAATCAGCCCCAGCATTTT. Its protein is CASSVQGASNQPQHF.

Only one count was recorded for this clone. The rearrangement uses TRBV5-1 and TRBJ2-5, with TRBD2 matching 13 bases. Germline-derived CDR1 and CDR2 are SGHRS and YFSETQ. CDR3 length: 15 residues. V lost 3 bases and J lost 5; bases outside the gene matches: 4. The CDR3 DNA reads TGCGCCAGCAGCTACGGGACTAGCGGGGAGGAGACCCAGTACTTC. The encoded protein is CASSYGTSGEETQYF.

The CDR3 nucleotides are TGTGCCAGCAGCAAAGGAGATACTTGGAGACAGGGTCAGAGCTCTGGAAACACCATATATTTT. Translated: CASSKGDTWRQGQSSGNTIYF. This chain connects TRBV21-1 to TRBJ1-3; TRBD1 is taken as the D call from the table, unchecked against the DNA. TRBV21-1 is tagged as a pseudogene. The CDR3 consists of 21 residues.

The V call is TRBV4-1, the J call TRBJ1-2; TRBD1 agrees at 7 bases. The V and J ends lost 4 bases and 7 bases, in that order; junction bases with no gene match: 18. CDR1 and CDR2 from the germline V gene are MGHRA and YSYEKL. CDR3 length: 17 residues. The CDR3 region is CASSRRERQGGFGGYTF. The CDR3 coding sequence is TGCGCCAGCAGCCGGAGAGAGCGACAGGGCGGTTTCGGTGGCTACACCTTC.

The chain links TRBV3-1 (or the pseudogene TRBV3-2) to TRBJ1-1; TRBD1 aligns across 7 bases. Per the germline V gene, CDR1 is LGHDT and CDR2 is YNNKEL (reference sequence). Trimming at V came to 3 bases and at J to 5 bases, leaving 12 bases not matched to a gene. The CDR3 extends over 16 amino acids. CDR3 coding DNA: TGTGCCAGCAGCCAGCGACAGGGTATTTGGGGTACTGAAGCTTTCTTT. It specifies CASSQRQGIWGTEAFF.

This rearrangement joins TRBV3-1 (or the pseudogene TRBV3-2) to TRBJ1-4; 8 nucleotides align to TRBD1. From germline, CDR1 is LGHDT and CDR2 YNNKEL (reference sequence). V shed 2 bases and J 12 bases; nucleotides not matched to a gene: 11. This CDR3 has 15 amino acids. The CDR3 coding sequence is TGTGCCAGCAGCCAAAATCTCCCTGGACAGGGAGAACTGTTTTTT. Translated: CASSQNLPGQGELFF.

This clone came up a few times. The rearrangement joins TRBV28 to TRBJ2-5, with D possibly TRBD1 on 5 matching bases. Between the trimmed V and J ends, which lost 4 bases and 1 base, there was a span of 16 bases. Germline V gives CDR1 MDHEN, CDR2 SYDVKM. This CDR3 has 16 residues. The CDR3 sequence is CASSSNSRDPQETQYF. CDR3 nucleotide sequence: TGTGCCAGCAGTTCCAATTCCAGGGATCCCCAAGAGACCCAGTACTTC. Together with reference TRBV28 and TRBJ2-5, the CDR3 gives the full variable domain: DVKVTQSSRYLVKRTGEKVFLECVQDMDHENMFWYRQDPGLGLRLIYFSYDVKMKEKGDIPEGYSVSREKKERFSLILESASTNQTSMYLCASSSNSRDPQETQYFGPGTRLLVL.

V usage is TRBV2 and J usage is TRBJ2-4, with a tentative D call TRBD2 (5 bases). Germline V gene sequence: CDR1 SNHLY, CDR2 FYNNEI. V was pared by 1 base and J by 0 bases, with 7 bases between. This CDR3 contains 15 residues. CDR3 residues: CASSEGELAKNIQYF. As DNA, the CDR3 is TGTGCCAGCAGTGAAGGGGAGCTAGCCAAAAACATTCAGTACTTC. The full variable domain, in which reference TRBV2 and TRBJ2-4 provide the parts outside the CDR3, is EPEVTQTPSHQVTQMGQEVILRCVPISNHLYFYWYRQILGQKVEFLVSFYNNEISEKSEIFDDQFSVERPDGSNFTLKIRSTKLEDSAMYFCASSEGELAKNIQYFGAGTRLSVL.

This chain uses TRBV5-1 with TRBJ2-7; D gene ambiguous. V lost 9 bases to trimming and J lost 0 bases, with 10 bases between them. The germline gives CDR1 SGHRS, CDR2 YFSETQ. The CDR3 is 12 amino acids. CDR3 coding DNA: TGCGCCATCTTGTATAGCTCCTACGAGCAGTACTTC. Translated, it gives CAILYSSYEQYF.

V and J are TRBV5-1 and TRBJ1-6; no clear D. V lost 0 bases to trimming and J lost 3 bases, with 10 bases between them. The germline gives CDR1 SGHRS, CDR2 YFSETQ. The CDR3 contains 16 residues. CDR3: CASSLDRAYYNSPLHF. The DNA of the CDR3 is TGCGCCAGCAGCTTGGACAGAGCTTACTATAATTCACCCCTCCACTTT.

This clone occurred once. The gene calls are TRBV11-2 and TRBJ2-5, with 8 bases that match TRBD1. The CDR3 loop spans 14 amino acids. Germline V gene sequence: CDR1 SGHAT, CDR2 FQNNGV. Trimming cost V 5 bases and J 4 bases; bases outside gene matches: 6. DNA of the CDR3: TGTGCCAGCAGCCTCGGGACAGGTTTAGAGACCCAGTACTTC. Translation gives CASSLGTGLETQYF.

In nucleotides, the CDR3 is TGTGCCAGCGGCCTGGGGAGCGACTCCTACGAGCAGTACTTC. Amino acids: CASGLGSDSYEQYF. The genes are TRBV11-2 and TRBJ2-7; D perhaps matches TRBD2 (5 bases). This CDR3 has 14 residues. Germline loops: CDR1 SGHAT, CDR2 FQNNGV. Trimming left V 8 bases short and J 0 bases short, with 14 bases between.